This is a list of T cell receptor beta chains from one sample in a study of CD8 T cells in Susac syndrome. TCRdb re-analysed the immunoSEQ multiplex PCR reads in MiXCR, keeping a single row per CDR3 protein. The sample lists around 150,000 distinct CDR3 sequences, approximately 96% occurring once. Material: CD4+ T cells from PBMCs. These receptors came from a human donor with Susac syndrome. Both conserved end residues are part of each CDR3. Each record gives: V gene, D gene, clone size, J gene, CDR3 DNA, CDR3 protein. D genes are given only for firm matches. Not every row has a clone size; where given, it reads once, few, many or a size class.

>TRBV12-3/TRBV12-4|NA|NA|TRBJ1-5
TGTGCCAGCAGTCCCCGAGGGGGGAATCAGCCCCAGCATTTT
CASSPRGGNQPQHF
>TRBV7-6|TRBD2|NA|TRBJ2-5
TGTGCCAGCAGCTTGACCGGGACTAGCACTGAGACCCAGTACTTC
CASSLTGTSTETQYF
>TRBV9|NA|NA|TRBJ1-2
TGTGCCAGCAGCCCCCGACCAGGAGGACCAAACTATGGCTACACCTTC
CASSPRPGGPNYGYTF
>TRBV6-5|NA|NA|TRBJ1-2
TGTGCCAGCAGTTACGGTCGCAAGGACCCCGGGGGCTACACCTTC
CASSYGRKDPGGYTF
>TRBV3-1|TRBD1|NA|TRBJ2-7
TGTGCCAGCAGCTCAACCGGGACAGGCTCCTACGAGCAGTACTTC
CASSSTGTGSYEQYF
>TRBV10-3|TRBD2|NA|TRBJ2-1
TGTGCCATCAGAGCCGGGACTAGCGGGGGGAATGAGCAGTTCTTC
CAIRAGTSGGNEQFF
>TRBV29-1|NA|NA|TRBJ2-5
TGCAGCGTTGAAGACTTTGGCAGGGTACAAGAGACCCAGTACTTC
CSVEDFGRVQETQYF
>TRBV12-5|NA|NA|TRBJ2-3
TGTGCTAGTGGCTCTAACACCAGCACAAATACGCAGTATTTT
CASGSNTSTNTQYF
>TRBV7-2|NA|NA|TRBJ1-5
TGTGCCAGCAGCTTAGGGGTAAATAGCAATCAGCCCCAGCATTTT
CASSLGVNSNQPQHF
>TRBV11-2|NA|NA|TRBJ1-2
TGTGCCAGCAGCCCCGACAGAACCTATGGCTACACCTTC
CASSPDRTYGYTF
>TRBV12-2|NA|once|TRBJ2-1
TGTGCAAGTCGCCATAGGCGAGCCCTTAATGAGCAGTTCTTC
CASRHRRALNEQFF
>TRBV19|NA|NA|TRBJ2-4
TGTGCCAGTAGTATGGAGTCGGGCGGGACAGCCAAAAACATTCAGTACTTC
CASSMESGGTAKNIQYF
>TRBV20-1|NA|NA|TRBJ2-2
TGCAGTGCTAGCCACAGGGACACCGGGGAGCTGTTTTTT
CSASHRDTGELFF
>TRBV4-1|NA|NA|TRBJ2-4
TGCGCCAGCAGCCAATTTCGGGGTGGAAACATTCAGTACTTC
CASSQFRGGNIQYF
>TRBV25-1|TRBD1|NA|TRBJ2-1
TGTGCCAGCAGTTGGACAGGGAATGAGCAGTTCTTC
CASSWTGNEQFF
>TRBV2|NA|NA|TRBJ2-5
TGTGCCAGCTCCCCGGAAACTCTTGGGACCCAGTACTTC
CASSPETLGTQYF
>TRBV6-5|TRBD2|NA|TRBJ2-7
TGTGCCAGCAGACTCGAGATGGGGAGCGGGGGGTACTACGAGCAGTACTTC
CASRLEMGSGGYYEQYF
>TRBV2|NA|NA|TRBJ2-2
TGTGCCAGCGGCACTGTCGAGCTTTTCGGGGAGCTGTTTTTT
CASGTVELFGELFF
>TRBV7-3|NA|NA|TRBJ2-1
TGTGCCAGCAGCTCATCGGGGGGCCGAAGCGAGCAGTTCTTC
CASSSSGGRSEQFF
>TRBV19|NA|NA|TRBJ2-7
TGTGCCAGTAGTAGCGGGACTCCATACGAGCAGTACTTC
CASSSGTPYEQYF
>TRBV7-2|NA|NA|TRBJ1-1
TGTGCCAGCAGCGCCACAAGGACTGAAGCTTTCTTT
CASSATRTEAFF
>TRBV6-1|TRBD1|NA|TRBJ2-1
TGTGCCAGCAGTCCTAGGACAGGGGGGGCCTACAATGAGCAGTTCTTC
CASSPRTGGAYNEQFF
>TRBV2|NA|NA|TRBJ2-7
TGTGCCAGCACTCGATACCCAATGGGCAGCTCCTACGAGCAGTACTTC
CASTRYPMGSSYEQYF
>TRBV3-1|TRBD2|NA|TRBJ2-1
TGTGCCAGCAGCCAAGAACTAGCGGGGGGCCGAAATGAGCAGTTCTTC
CASSQELAGGRNEQFF
>TRBV5-6|NA|NA|TRBJ1-2
TGTGCCAGCAGCTGGGCAACTGGCTACACCTTC
CASSWATGYTF
>TRBV3-1|NA|NA|TRBJ2-1
TGTGCCAGCAGCCAAGGATCCCACAATGAGCAGTTCTTC
CASSQGSHNEQFF
>TRBV18|NA|NA|TRBJ2-5
TGTGCCAGCTCACTAGCAGGGCAGAGGGAGACCCAGTACTTC
CASSLAGQRETQYF
>TRBV20-1|NA|NA|TRBJ1-5
TGCAGTGCTAGAGAGCAACAGGGACAGCCCCAGCATTTT
CSAREQQGQPQHF
>TRBV27|NA|NA|TRBJ2-7
TGTGCCAGCAGGAATAGGGAGGATGGCGAGCAGTACTTC
CASRNREDGEQYF
>TRBV29-1|NA|few|TRBJ1-1
TGCAGCGTTGAAGGTCAGCAGAACACTGAAGCTTTCTTT
CSVEGQQNTEAFF
>TRBV6-5|NA|NA|TRBJ1-3
TGTGCCAGCAGGCTGGACGGCTACTCTGGAAACACCATATATTTT
CASRLDGYSGNTIYF
>TRBV15|NA|NA|TRBJ2-7
TGTGCCACCAGCAGTTTCCGGGGTAAAGGCTACGAGCAGTACTTC
CATSSFRGKGYEQYF
>TRBV7-9|NA|NA|TRBJ2-3
TGTGCCAGCAGCTTACTCACAGATACGCAGTATTTT
CASSLLTDTQYF
>TRBV4-1|NA|NA|TRBJ1-4
TGCGCCAGCAGCTCTGCGACGGCCCCTGAAAAACTGTTTTTT
CASSSATAPEKLFF
>TRBV12-3/TRBV12-4|TRBD1|NA|TRBJ1-2
TGTGCCAGCAGTCGTACCGGGACAGGGTATGGCTACACCTTC
CASSRTGTGYGYTF
>TRBV4-2|TRBD1|NA|TRBJ2-1
TGTGCCAGCAGCCCGGGACAGCAAACCAATGAGCAGTTCTTC
CASSPGQQTNEQFF
>TRBV12-3/TRBV12-4|TRBD1|NA|TRBJ1-2
TGTGCCAGCACTCCGGGACAGGGAATCGGTGGCTACACCTTC
CASTPGQGIGGYTF
>TRBV20-1|TRBD2|once|TRBJ2-1
TGCAGTGCTAGAGCTGGGCTAGCGGGACCCCGGGTCAATGAGCAGTTCTTC
CSARAGLAGPRVNEQFF
>TRBV9|NA|NA|TRBJ2-2
TGTGCCAGCAGCGCGCGAGGGGGATTCGGGGAGCTGTTTTTT
CASSARGGFGELFF
>TRBV12-3/TRBV12-4|NA|NA|TRBJ2-5
TGTGCCAGCAGGCGGGACGTCGCAAGCCAAGAGACCCAGTACTTC
CASRRDVASQETQYF
>TRBV3-1|TRBD1|NA|TRBJ1-2
TGTGCCAGCAGCCGCGGACAGGGGACCTATGGCTACACCTTC
CASSRGQGTYGYTF
>TRBV7-2|NA|NA|TRBJ1-1
TGTGCCAGCAGCTTAATGACAGGATCTGAAGCTTTCTTT
CASSLMTGSEAFF
>TRBV3-1|NA|NA|TRBJ1-4
TGTGCCAGCAGCCAAGCAGGCTCAACTAATGAAAAACTGTTTTTT
CASSQAGSTNEKLFF
>TRBV20-1|TRBD1|NA|TRBJ2-5
TGCAGTGCTAGTCGTGGGACAGGGGAGACCCAGTACTTC
CSASRGTGETQYF
>TRBV29-1|TRBD1|NA|TRBJ2-7
TGCAGCGTTGAAATGGGACAGGCGCTACGCTACGAGCAGTACTTC
CSVEMGQALRYEQYF